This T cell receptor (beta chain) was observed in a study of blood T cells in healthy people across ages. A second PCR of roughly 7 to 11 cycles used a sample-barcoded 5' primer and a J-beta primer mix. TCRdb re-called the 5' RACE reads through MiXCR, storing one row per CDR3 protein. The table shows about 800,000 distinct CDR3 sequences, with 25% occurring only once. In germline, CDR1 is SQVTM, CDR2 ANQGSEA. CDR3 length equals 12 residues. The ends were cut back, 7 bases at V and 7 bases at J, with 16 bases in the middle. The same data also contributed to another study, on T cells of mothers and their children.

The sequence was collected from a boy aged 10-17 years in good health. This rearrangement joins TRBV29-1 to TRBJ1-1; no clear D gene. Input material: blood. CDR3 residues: CSAREEDLEAFF. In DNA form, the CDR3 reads TGCAGCGCAAGGGAGGAAGACCTTGAAGCTTTCTTT.